The 17 T cell receptor beta chains presented below share a single source sample, sequenced in a study of T cells after yellow fever vaccination. TCRdb reanalysed the 5' RACE reads using MiXCR and keeps one entry per CDR3 protein. The sample comprises about 320,000 distinct CDR3 sequences, approximately 13% of which are singletons, and 2.5% to 4% rests with the top ten. The source was CD4+ T cells sorted from PBMCs, collected 15 days after the yellow fever booster vaccination. All receptors come from a man aged 18-30 years who received the YFV17D yellow fever vaccine.

The chain employs TRBV7-6 and TRBJ2-3; D possibly corresponds to TRBD2 (7 bases). V lost 5 bases and J lost 1, with 13 bases in between. The CDR3 is 15 amino acids. CDR1 SGHVS and CDR2 FNYEAQ come from the germline V gene. The CDR3 is CASSLGGPGTDTQYF. CDR3 in DNA: TGTGCCAGCAGCCTCGGGGGGCCGGGCACAGATACGCAGTATTTT.

The chain links TRBV30 to TRBJ2-1; D remains ambiguous. Germline-derived CDR1 and CDR2 are GTSNPN and SVGIG (reference sequence). V was shortened by 1 base and J by 6 bases, with 7 bases between the two germline ends. The CDR3 loop spans 12 amino acids. The chain's CDR3 is CAWSDAVNEQFF. Written as DNA, the CDR3 is TGTGCCTGGAGTGACGCGGTCAATGAGCAGTTCTTC.

This clonotype has only a few counts. The chain couples TRBV10-3 to TRBJ1-2; D may be TRBD1 (6 bases). With 4 bases removed from V and 0 bases from J, the gap between germline ends came to 15 bases. The germline V gene has CDR1 ENHRY and CDR2 SYGVKD. This CDR3 is built from 16 residues. CDR3 DNA: TGTGCCATCAGTGGGACCCGGGACACTTCTAACTATGGCTACACCTTC. Translation: CAISGTRDTSNYGYTF.

This chain connects TRBV12-3 or TRBV12-4 to TRBJ2-1; D is possibly TRBD1 (6 bases). V was trimmed by 6 bases and J by 9 bases, leaving 12 bases between them. The CDR3 consists of 12 residues. The CDR3 reads CASRPQGSEQFF. The DNA of the CDR3 is TGTGCCAGCAGGCCACAGGGCAGTGAGCAGTTCTTC.

The chain combines TRBV27 with TRBJ1-6; unclear D gene. The germline V gene has CDR1 MNHEY and CDR2 SMNVEV (reference sequence). This CDR3 comprises 14 residues. With 7 bases removed from V and 8 bases from J, the gap between germline ends came to 15 bases. The CDR3 bases are TGTGCCAGCATTCGCCCTTTCAAGTATTCACCCCTCCACTTT. Protein product: CASIRPFKYSPLHF.

This clonotype appeared once. The chain joins TRBV4-3 to TRBJ1-2; 8 nucleotides line up with TRBD1. Germline V gene lookup returns CDR1 LGHNA and CDR2 YSLEER. V shed 3 bases and J 10 bases; nucleotides not matched to a gene: 16. This CDR3 contains 16 residues. The CDR3 loop is CASSQQTGGSSPDYTF. CDR3 DNA sequence: TGCGCCAGCAGCCAGCAAACAGGGGGATCTTCCCCTGACTACACCTTC.

This clonotype was seen many times. The chain combines TRBV7-3 with TRBJ2-5; D tentatively reads TRBD1 or TRBD2 (6 bases each). This CDR3 has 13 residues. Germline-derived CDR1 and CDR2 are SGHTA and FQGTGA. V lost 5 bases and J lost 5, with 12 bases in between. The DNA for the CDR3 is TGTGCCAGCAGCGGGGGGCTCGAGGAGACCCAGTACTTC. The encoded protein is CASSGGLEETQYF.

This clonotype was counted at least ten times. The rearrangement links TRBV7-3 to TRBJ2-2, with D possibly TRBD1 on 6 matching bases. CDR1 SGHTA and CDR2 FQGTGA come from the germline V gene. V dropped 3 bases and J dropped 7 bases, with 15 bases sitting between them. The CDR3 length is 15 residues. The CDR3 sequence: CASSFWGPQGGELFF. The CDR3 DNA sequence: TGTGCCAGCAGCTTTTGGGGGCCCCAAGGCGGGGAGCTGTTTTTT.

The rearrangement joins TRBV10-1 to TRBJ2-1; 13 bases match TRBD2. This CDR3 contains 16 residues. Germline-derived CDR1 and CDR2 are WNHNN and SYGVQD (reference sequence). With V trimmed by 2 bases and J by 10 bases, 8 bases remained unmatched. CDR3 nucleotides: TGCGCCAGCAGTGAGCGTACTAGCGGGGGGGGCCCCGAGCAGTTCTTC. It is translated as CASSERTSGGGPEQFF.

This clonotype was counted only a few times. V usage is TRBV5-1 and J usage is TRBJ1-2; 8 bases are shared with TRBD1. Germline V gives CDR1 SGHRS, CDR2 YFSETQ. This CDR3 spans 14 amino acids. With V trimmed by 5 bases and J by 8 bases, 11 bases remained unmatched. The CDR3 reads CASRLSTGGYGYTF. As DNA, the CDR3 is TGCGCCAGCAGGCTATCAACAGGGGGTTACGGCTACACCTTC. The complete variable domain, with remaining parts taken from reference TRBV5-1 and TRBJ1-2, reads KAGVTQTPRYLIKTRGQQVTLSCSPISGHRSVSWYQQTPGQGLQFLFEYFSETQRNKGNFPGRFSGRQFSNSRSEMNVSTLELGDSALYLCASRLSTGGYGYTFGSGTRLTVV.

V is TRBV10-3 and J is TRBJ2-5; D may match TRBD1 or TRBD2 (6 bases each). The CDR3 is 13 residues long. The germline CDR1 and CDR2 sequences are ENHRY and SYGVKD. V was trimmed by 2 bases and J by 5 bases, leaving 9 bases between them. The CDR3 is CAISETGRETQYF. Here the CDR3 DNA reads TGTGCCATCAGTGAGACAGGGAGGGAGACCCAGTACTTC.

The chain recombines TRBV6-5 with TRBJ2-7; 7 positions match TRBD1. V lost 2 bases and J lost 6; bases outside the gene matches: 4. Germline assignment: CDR1 MNHEY and CDR2 SVGAGI. The CDR3 totals 13 residues. Here the CDR3 reads CASSYGTVSEQYF. The CDR3 nucleotides are TGTGCCAGCAGTTACGGGACAGTTAGCGAGCAGTACTTC.

The V gene is TRBV7-2, the J gene TRBJ2-7; TRBD1 matches at 7 bases. Germline CDR1 and CDR2: SGHTA and FQGNSA. V trimming: 2 bases; J trimming: 6 bases; junction bases outside the gene matches: 7. This CDR3 spans 14 amino acids. Here the CDR3 DNA reads TGTGCCAGCAGCTTATCCGGACAGGCGGGCGAGCAGTACGTC. It specifies CASSLSGQAGEQYV.

The CDR3 bases are TGTGCCAGCAGCCCTACACTAGCGGGGGCTCAAGAGACCCAGTACTTC. This translates into CASSPTLAGAQETQYF. The chain uses TRBV5-6 and TRBJ2-5, with 11 bases aligning to TRBD2. Per germline, CDR1 SGHDT and CDR2 YYEEEE. J lost 2 bases, V lost 4 bases, and 7 bases had no gene match. This CDR3 is built from 16 residues.

The gene calls are TRBV7-2 and TRBJ1-2, with D perhaps TRBD1 (5 bases). Germline V gene lookup returns CDR1 SGHTA and CDR2 FQGNSA. The CDR3 is made up of 12 amino acids. V lost 4 bases to trimming and J lost 10 bases, with 13 bases between them. In DNA, the CDR3 is TGTGCCAGCAGCTCGGCCCGGGGGAACTACACCTTC. This translates into CASSSARGNYTF.

The rearrangement uses TRBV12-3 or TRBV12-4 and TRBJ2-1; 9 bases fit TRBD1. V shed 6 bases, J shed 9 bases, and the junction held 15 bases outside the gene matches. This CDR3 spans 16 amino acids. CDR3 in amino acids: CASRLNRDRDGGEQFF. CDR3 coding DNA: TGTGCCAGCAGGTTAAACCGGGACAGGGATGGAGGTGAGCAGTTCTTC.

This clonotype occurred a few times. The rearrangement links TRBV4-1 to TRBJ1-2, with 9 bases fitting TRBD1. The CDR3 covers 13 residues. With V trimmed by 4 bases and J by 8 bases, 5 bases remained unmatched. Per germline, CDR1 MGHRA and CDR2 YSYEKL. The CDR3 spells CASSRGDREGYTF. In nucleotides, the CDR3 is TGCGCCAGCAGCCGCGGGGACAGGGAAGGCTACACCTTC.